This T cell receptor (beta chain) was documented in a study of blood T cell repertoires in COVID-19. This CDR3 has 15 amino acids. Germline V gene lookup returns CDR1 SGHKS and CDR2 YYEKEE (reference sequence). V lost 1 base to trimming and J lost 5 bases; unmatched junction nucleotides: 5. Cohort placement rested on clinical history that participants reported themselves. Using immunoSEQ multiplex PCR, the repertoire was profiled, and TCRdb retains in-frame clones only, with some absent. The data show a few hundred thousand clones, about 86% seen once. The rearrangement links TRBV5-5 to TRBJ2-2, with TRBD2 identical over 7 bases. The TCR sequence derives from a woman aged 35 to 49 with acute COVID-19. The source material was PBMCs or T cells enriched from blood (not recorded which). CDR3: CASSLSAGLTGELFF. CDR3 nucleotides: TGTGCCAGCAGCTTGTCAGCGGGGTTAACCGGGGAGCTGTTTTTT.